These T cell receptor beta chains were read from a single sample in a study of T cells in Graves' hyperthyroidism and ophthalmopathy. TCRdb redid the calling of the multiplex PCR reads with MiXCR, one entry per CDR3 protein. The table lists 300,000 or so distinct CDR3 sequences, about 15% of them singletons, with 33% in the top ten. Sequencing was performed on blood. These receptors all stem from a man aged 25-45 years with Graves' hyperthyroidism. The CDR3 runs from the conserved cysteine through the conserved F or W. The D gene is left open where the match is weak. Some rows mark clone size as missing; the rest say once, few, many or name a class of expanded clone.

CDR3 length	clone size	V gene	J gene	D gene	CDR3 DNA	CDR3 protein
13	NA	TRBV12-5	TRBJ2-7	NA	TGTGCTAGTGGTTTGACCACAGGGCACGAGCAGTACTTC	CASGLTTGHEQYF
14	NA	TRBV7-7	TRBJ2-7	TRBD1	TGTGCTAGCAGAAAGAACCGGGACAGCTACGAGCAGTACTTC	CASRKNRDSYEQYF
13	many	TRBV28	TRBJ2-5	NA	TGTGCCAGCAGCCCCTGGGGGGAGGAGACCCAGTACTTC	CASSPWGEETQYF
11	NA	TRBV12-3/TRBV12-4	TRBJ2-1	NA	TGTGCCAGCGCAAATCCGGGTGAGCAGTTCTTC	CASANPGEQFF
14	NA	TRBV5-4	TRBJ2-7	NA	TGTGCCAGCAGCTTGACGGGAGCCCCCGGGGAGCAGTACTTC	CASSLTGAPGEQYF
13	many	TRBV7-8	TRBJ2-1	TRBD2	TGTGCCAGCAGCTTACAGCGGGAGGGTGAGCAGTTCTTC	CASSLQREGEQFF
15	NA	TRBV3-1	TRBJ1-5	NA	TGTGCCAGCAGCCAATCAGACAGTACCAATCAGCCCCAGCATTTT	CASSQSDSTNQPQHF
14	once	TRBV4-1	TRBJ2-1	TRBD2	TGCGCCAGCAGGGGACTAGCGGTGGCCAATGAGCAGTTCTTC	CASRGLAVANEQFF
16	many	TRBV7-9	TRBJ2-7	TRBD2	TGTGCCAGCAGCTTAGAACGGCTAGCGGGAACAATCTGGCAGTACTTC	CASSLERLAGTIWQYF
14	many	TRBV6-1	TRBJ1-1	NA	TGTGCCAGCAGGATGGACGGGACCGGGGGTGAAGCTTTCTTT	CASRMDGTGGEAFF
15	NA	TRBV18	TRBJ1-1	NA	TGTGCCAGCTCCCTAAGCAGGGACGTGAACACTGAAGCTTTCTTT	CASSLSRDVNTEAFF
16	many	TRBV24-1	TRBJ1-1	NA	TGTGCCACCAGCCCCGTTTTTCCCCGGAGGTGGACTGAAGCTTTCTTT	CATSPVFPRRWTEAFF
17	many	TRBV28	TRBJ2-1	TRBD2	TGTGCCAGCAGTTTGTTTTCCGGGACTAGGACTTGGAATGAGCAGTTCTTC	CASSLFSGTRTWNEQFF
15	many	TRBV18	TRBJ2-1	NA	TGTGCCAGCTCACCTCAGAGGGACTCCTACAATGAGCAGTTCTTC	CASSPQRDSYNEQFF
15	few	TRBV10-3	TRBJ2-5	TRBD2	TGTGCCATCAGTGAAGGACTAGCGGGTGTGGAGACCCAGTACTTC	CAISEGLAGVETQYF
14	NA	TRBV7-9	TRBJ2-2	TRBD1	TGTGCCAGCACCCGGGACAGTTTCCCCGGGGAGCTGTTTTTT	CASTRDSFPGELFF
15	NA	TRBV3-1	TRBJ1-6	NA	TGTGCCAGCAGCCAAGCAATACGGAACCATTCACCCCTCCACTTT	CASSQAIRNHSPLHF
12	NA	TRBV20-1	TRBJ2-2	NA	TGCAGTGCTACCAGGGGATCCGGGGAGCTGTTTTTT	CSATRGSGELFF
17	few	TRBV9	TRBJ1-6	TRBD1	TGTGCCAGCAGCGCCCCCCGGGACAGGGGGTTACGATCACCCCTCCACTTT	CASSAPRDRGLRSPLHF
12	NA	TRBV12-3/TRBV12-4	TRBJ1-4	NA	TGTGCCAGCAGTCCGGCAGGGTTGAAACTGTTTTTT	CASSPAGLKLFF
14	many	TRBV27	TRBJ2-3	TRBD2	TGTGCCAGCAGTTTGTCTAGCGGGACCTATACGCAGTATTTT	CASSLSSGTYTQYF
16	NA	TRBV4-1	TRBJ1-6	NA	TGCGCCAGCAGCCAAGATCCGGGGTTAGGCGGTTCACCCCTCCACTTT	CASSQDPGLGGSPLHF
14	few	TRBV6-1	TRBJ2-7	NA	TGTGCCAGCAGAGTCAATTCGGGCCCCCAGCAGAAGTACTTC	CASRVNSGPQQKYF
14	NA	TRBV12-3/TRBV12-4	TRBJ2-5	NA	TGTGCCAGCAGTTTAGATGGCAGAGTAGAGACCCAGTACTTC	CASSLDGRVETQYF
17	once	TRBV20-1	TRBJ2-1	TRBD2	TGCAGTGCTAGAGACCCTAGCGGGAGGGGGAGTTACAATGAGCAGTTCTTC	CSARDPSGRGSYNEQFF
15	many	TRBV7-8	TRBJ2-1	TRBD2	TGTGCCAGCAGCGAGCCGGGACTAGCGGTCGATGAGCAGTTCTTC	CASSEPGLAVDEQFF
14	many	TRBV7-6	TRBJ2-1	NA	TGTGCCAGCAATAACGGCTGGTCCGACAATGAGCAGTTCTTC	CASNNGWSDNEQFF
15	many	TRBV10-3	TRBJ1-2	NA	TGTGCCATCAGTGAGTCGCGGGGAGCCGCGGGTGGCTACACCTTC	CAISESRGAAGGYTF
12	few	TRBV29-1	TRBJ1-2	TRBD1	TGCAGCGCAAACGCAGGGGGCGATGGCTACACCTTC	CSANAGGDGYTF
13	NA	TRBV20-1	TRBJ1-4	NA	TGCAGTGCTGGGACGGCTTCCAATGAAAAACTGTTTTTT	CSAGTASNEKLFF
16	many	TRBV7-9	TRBJ2-5	TRBD2	TGTGCCAGCAGCTTGGCCTTAGCGGGAGCCGAAGAGACCCAGTACTTC	CASSLALAGAEETQYF
12	NA	TRBV29-1	TRBJ2-7	NA	TGCAGCGTTGACACAGGCTCCTACGAGCAGTACTTC	CSVDTGSYEQYF
16	NA	TRBV6-1	TRBJ1-6	NA	TGTGCCAGCAGTGAAGATGCGGAGGGGTATAATTCACCCCTCCACTTT	CASSEDAEGYNSPLHF
15	NA	TRBV7-9	TRBJ2-7	TRBD1	TGTGCCAGCAGCTTAGGAGGACAGGACACCTACGAGCAGTACTTC	CASSLGGQDTYEQYF
14	few	TRBV2	TRBJ2-2	NA	TGTGCCAGACGCGGGGTCTCGAACACCGGGGAGCTGTTTTTT	CARRGVSNTGELFF
17	NA	TRBV4-1	TRBJ2-5	TRBD2	TGCGCCAGCAGCCAAGGTTTCGGCGGGAGCACGGGGGAGACCCAGTACTTC	CASSQGFGGSTGETQYF
16	NA	TRBV2	TRBJ2-2	TRBD2	TGTGCCAGCACCTTACTAGCGGGAGGGGGCACCGGGGAGCTGTTTTTT	CASTLLAGGGTGELFF
15	NA	TRBV5-1	TRBJ2-7	TRBD2	TGCGCCAGCAGCTACGCCGGGACTAGCGGATACGAGCAGTACTTC	CASSYAGTSGYEQYF
14	NA	TRBV30	TRBJ2-2	NA	TGTGCCTGGAGAGAGGGGCAGAACACCGGGGAGCTGTTTTTT	CAWREGQNTGELFF
15	many	TRBV6-1	TRBJ1-4	NA	TGTGCCAGCAGCCAGGCGGGCAGAGCTAATGAAAAACTGTTTTTT	CASSQAGRANEKLFF
14	NA	TRBV20-1	TRBJ2-5	NA	TGCAGTGCTAGCAGTCCGGAGGAAGAAGAGACCCAGTACTTC	CSASSPEEEETQYF
12	few	TRBV20-1	TRBJ2-5	NA	TGCAGTGCCCCGAGGGCGCAAGAGACCCAGTACTTC	CSAPRAQETQYF
15	few	TRBV27	TRBJ2-5	TRBD2	TGTGCCAGCAGGCAACTAGCGGAGGGGAGGGAGACCCAGTACTTC	CASRQLAEGRETQYF
15	many	TRBV3-1	TRBJ2-1	NA	TGTGCCAGCAGCCTTTGGGACCGTAACACAGGGGAGCAGTTCTTC	CASSLWDRNTGEQFF
15	NA	TRBV14	TRBJ1-6	NA	TGTGCCAGCAGCCAAGCCGGGGGCGGTTATTCACCCCTCCACTTT	CASSQAGGGYSPLHF
16	NA	TRBV11-2	TRBJ2-1	TRBD2	TGTGCCAGCAGCTTCAGTACTAGCGGCTCCTACAATGAGCAGTTCTTC	CASSFSTSGSYNEQFF
14	NA	TRBV20-1	TRBJ2-1	TRBD2	TGCAGTGCCGACGTAGCGGGGGCCTACAATGAGCAGTTCTTC	CSADVAGAYNEQFF
12	NA	TRBV4-1	TRBJ2-1	TRBD2	TGCGCCAGCAGGCTAGCGGGAGGAGGGCAGTTCTTC	CASRLAGGGQFF
16	many	TRBV7-9	TRBJ2-2	NA	TGTGCCAGCAGCTTAGGGGTCGGGCTACTCACCGGGGAGCTGTTTTTT	CASSLGVGLLTGELFF
15	many	TRBV6-1	TRBJ2-4	TRBD2	TGTGCCAGCAGTCTAGCGGGAGGTATCATGAACATTCAGTACTTC	CASSLAGGIMNIQYF
15	many	TRBV20-1	TRBJ1-2	NA	TGCAGTGCTAGGATGACCACGAACCCTAACTATGGCTACACCTTC	CSARMTTNPNYGYTF
13	many	TRBV10-3	TRBJ1-2	NA	TGTGCCATCAGCCCTACTGAGAGCTATGGCTACACCTTC	CAISPTESYGYTF
16	many	TRBV3-1	TRBJ2-1	TRBD2	TGTGCCAGCAGCCAAAGCGGGAGGGGGTCTGGCAATGAGCAGTTCTTC	CASSQSGRGSGNEQFF
14	NA	TRBV18	TRBJ2-5	TRBD1	TGTGCCAGCTCACCTGTCGACAGGGTAGAGACCCAGTACTTC	CASSPVDRVETQYF
15	NA	TRBV6-1	TRBJ1-4	NA	TGTGCCAGCAGCGCCCCCCGGGGGATCGGTGAAAAACTGTTTTTT	CASSAPRGIGEKLFF